The next 28 T cell receptor beta chains were all read from a single sample in a study of a mutant IDH1 vaccine in newly diagnosed glioma. The time point denotes: week 11, during vaccination. Vaccinated patients received 300 ug of mutant IDH1 20-mer peptide per dose, with topical imiquimod. These receptors are not linked to any known antigen. Here immunoSEQ multiplex PCR was the method, and the copy in TCRdb shows in-frame clones only, minus some. The sample records tens of thousands of clones, approximately 88% being singletons. The starting material was PBMCs, obtained from a glioma patient whose treatment included an IDH1 peptide vaccine. The source of these receptors is a woman in her forties or fifties with glioma.

The chain is built from TRBV19 and TRBJ1-1, with 11 bases identical to TRBD1. The trim removed 6 bases at V and 4 bases at J, leaving 7 bases unmatched. This CDR3 spans 15 amino acids. CDR1 and CDR2 from the germline V gene are LNHDA and SQIVND (reference sequence). CDR3 residues: CASSLGTGGVTEAFF. The CDR3 region has the DNA TGTGCCAGTAGCCTGGGGACAGGGGGTGTCACTGAAGCTTTCTTT.

The rearrangement links TRBV6-5 to TRBJ1-6, with 8 bases matching TRBD1. The CDR3 sequence is 13 residues long. CDR1 and CDR2 (germline): MNHEY, SVGAGI. The trim removed 4 bases at V and 9 bases at J, leaving 2 bases unmatched. The DNA of the CDR3 is TGTGCCAGCAGTTTCGACAGGGGTTCACCCCTCCACTTT. It translates to CASSFDRGSPLHF.

The V gene is TRBV19, the J gene TRBJ1-3; D remains unclear. This CDR3 has 16 amino acids. From germline, CDR1 is LNHDA and CDR2 SQIVND (reference sequence). V was pared by 2 bases and J by 0 bases, with 11 bases between. Written as DNA, the CDR3 is TGTGCCAGTAGTATACACAGCCGCTCCTCTGGAAACACCATATATTTT. It codes for CASSIHSRSSGNTIYF.

This rearrangement joins TRBV29-1 to TRBJ2-7; weak D call: TRBD1 (6 bases). V shed 4 bases and J shed 4 bases, with 17 bases lying between them. Germline V gives CDR1 SQVTM, CDR2 ANQGSEA. There are 14 residues in the CDR3. CDR3 in DNA: TGCAGCGTTGTGTTGACAGGACGAATATACGAGCAGTACTTC. Amino acid sequence: CSVVLTGRIYEQYF.

This clone was recorded once. The CDR3 here is CAISRNAAWEQYF. For the CDR3, the DNA is TGTGCCATCAGCCGGAATGCCGCGTGGGAGCAGTACTTC. The chain links TRBV10-3 to TRBJ2-7; no clear D. CDR3 size: 13 residues. Germline values: CDR1 ENHRY, CDR2 SYGVKD. V shed 6 bases and J shed 7 bases, with 16 bases lying between them.

J is TRBJ1-2 and V is TRBV18, with unresolved D. The germline V gene has CDR1 KGHSH and CDR2 LQKENI. The CDR3 totals 13 residues. The V gene lost 3 bases and the J gene lost 0 bases, with 5 bases spanning the gap. The CDR3 loop reads CASSPSPNYGYTF. Written as DNA, the CDR3 is TGTGCCAGCTCACCCTCCCCTAACTATGGCTACACCTTC.

The J gene is TRBJ2-2, the V gene TRBV2; TRBD1 matches 10 bases. V lost 6 bases and J lost 6; bases outside the gene matches: 4. The germline CDR1 and CDR2 sequences are SNHLY and FYNNEI. The CDR3 length is 14 residues. CDR3 region: CASRGQGISGELFF. The CDR3 bases are TGTGCCAGCAGGGGACAGGGGATCTCCGGGGAGCTGTTTTTT.

The chain uses TRBV25-1 and TRBJ1-4; TRBD1 agrees at 9 bases. V lost 5 bases, J lost 5 bases, and 6 bases stayed unmatched. Looked up from germline, CDR1 is MGHDK and CDR2 is SYGVNS. The CDR3 runs to 15 residues. The CDR3 here is CASSSSGTGNEKLFF. The CDR3, as DNA: TGTGCCAGCAGTAGCTCCGGGACAGGGAATGAAAAACTGTTTTTT. The full variable domain, its missing parts supplied by reference TRBV25-1 and TRBJ1-4, is EADIYQTPRYLVIGTGKKITLECSQTMGHDKMYWYQQDPGMELHLIHYSYGVNSTEKGDLSSESTVSRIRTEHFPLTLESARPSHTSQYLCASSSSGTGNEKLFFGSGTQLSVL.

This chain links TRBV29-1 with TRBJ1-1; D remains unclear. CDR3 length: 14 residues. With 4 bases removed from V and 6 bases from J, the gap between germline ends came to 18 bases. Per germline, CDR1 SQVTM and CDR2 ANQGSEA. CDR3 sequence (DNA): TGCAGCGTTGTAACTAGACTCGATCCCTCTGAAGCTTTCTTT. Its translation: CSVVTRLDPSEAFF.

The chain recombines TRBV28 with TRBJ1-1; perhaps TRBD1 as D (5 bases). The CDR3 is 16 residues long. Germline V gives CDR1 MDHEN, CDR2 SYDVKM. V was pared by 5 bases and J by 0 bases, with 16 bases between. CDR3 loop: CASSPYGQGMNTEAFF. Here the CDR3 DNA reads TGTGCCAGCAGTCCCTATGGGCAGGGCATGAACACTGAAGCTTTCTTT. Looking up the rest from reference TRBV28 and TRBJ1-1 gives the full variable domain: DVKVTQSSRYLVKRTGEKVFLECVQDMDHENMFWYRQDPGLGLRLIYFSYDVKMKEKGDIPEGYSVSREKKERFSLILESASTNQTSMYLCASSPYGQGMNTEAFFGQGTRLTVV.

V is TRBV7-8 and J is TRBJ1-1; tentative D call: TRBD1 (5 bases). The CDR3 contains 14 residues. The V end lost 0 bases, the J end lost 10 bases, and 15 bases lay between the germline ends. The germline V gene encodes CDR1 SGHVS and CDR2 FQNEAQ. CDR3 bases: TGTGCCAGCAGCTTAGCAAAAGTAGGTCAGGGAGCTTTCTTT. This encodes CASSLAKVGQGAFF.

The DNA of the CDR3 is TGTGCCAGCAGCGTAGCTGGAAGCAGGGGTCAAGAGACCCAGTACTTC. This codes for CASSVAGSRGQETQYF. The chain joins TRBV9 to TRBJ2-5; maybe TRBD1 (6 bases). Germline CDR1 reads SGDLS; CDR2 reads YYNGEE. The V end lost 0 bases, the J end lost 2 bases, and 14 bases lay between the germline ends. The CDR3 totals 16 residues. Based on the CDR3 plus reference TRBV9 and TRBJ2-5, the full variable domain is DSGVTQTPKHLITATGQRVTLRCSPRSGDLSVYWYQQSLDQGLQFLIQYYNGEERAKGNILERFSAQQFPDLHSELNLSSLELGDSALYFCASSVAGSRGQETQYFGPGTRLLVL.

Points on this clone: The sample has other DNA sequences that encode this CDR3 too. The V gene is TRBV6-1, the J gene TRBJ1-1; 10 bases agree with TRBD1. Germline V gene data show CDR1 as MNHNS and CDR2 as SASEGT. This CDR3 is built from 14 residues. V shed 6 bases, J shed 1 base, and the junction held 2 bases outside the gene matches. This CDR3 is CASSRTGGNTEAFF. CDR3 nucleotides: TGTGCCAGCAGCAGGACAGGGGGGAACACTGAAGCTTTCTTT.

The rearrangement uses TRBV4-3 and TRBJ2-1, with 8 bases identical to TRBD2. The CDR3 is 15 residues long. V lost 4 bases to trimming and J lost 0 bases; unmatched junction nucleotides: 2. Germline V gene data show CDR1 as LGHNA and CDR2 as YSLEER. CDR3 nucleotide sequence: TGCGCCAGCAGCCGAAGCGGGAGCTCCTACAATGAGCAGTTCTTC. This sequence encodes CASSRSGSSYNEQFF.

This sequence joins TRBV5-6 and TRBJ2-1; TRBD2 matches 7 bases. The CDR3 consists of 12 residues. V was pared by 4 bases and J by 10 bases, with 5 bases of the junction left unmatched. Germline CDR1 SGHDT, CDR2 YYEEEE. The CDR3 bases are TGTGCCAGCAGCAGGACTAGTCGGGAGCAGTTCTTC. This sequence encodes CASSRTSREQFF.

The chain links TRBV2 to TRBJ1-1, with 7 bases identical to TRBD1. Germline assignment: CDR1 SNHLY and CDR2 FYNNEI. The CDR3 has 13 amino acids. J was trimmed by 1 base and V by 4 bases; bases with no gene match: 0. CDR3 sequence: CASSGDRNTEAFF. In nucleotides, the CDR3 is TGTGCCAGCAGTGGGGACAGGAACACTGAAGCTTTCTTT.

The genes are TRBV6-5 and TRBJ2-7; 7 bases match TRBD1. The V gene's germline CDR1 is MNHEY and CDR2 SVGAGI. V gave up 2 bases and J gave up 3 bases; unmatched junction bases: 1. The CDR3 has 13 residues. In DNA form, the CDR3 reads TGTGCCAGCAGTTACAGACAGGGCTACGAGCAGTACTTC. Translating gives CASSYRQGYEQYF.

The CDR3 is CASKLQEFTEAFF. The CDR3 DNA sequence: TGTGCCAGCAAACTCCAAGAGTTCACTGAAGCTTTCTTT. This rearrangement joins TRBV7-2 to TRBJ1-1; D uncertain. The germline gives CDR1 SGHTA, CDR2 FQGNSA. There are 13 residues in the CDR3. The V end was cut by 7 bases, the J end by 4 bases, with 13 bases between.

The gene calls are TRBV2 and TRBJ1-2; a possible D gene is TRBD1 (5 bases). The CDR3 is made up of 11 amino acids. Germline V gives CDR1 SNHLY, CDR2 FYNNEI. Trimming removed 6 bases at V and 9 bases at J, with 11 bases between. CDR3 DNA sequence: TGTGCCAGCAGGACGGGGCTTAGCTACACCTTC. This sequence encodes CASRTGLSYTF.

This chain links TRBV19 with TRBJ2-5; 9 bases match TRBD1. The closer fit of TRBJ2-7 to the DNA end suggests the J call may be wrong. The CDR3 is 14 amino acids. The V gene's germline CDR1 is LNHDA and CDR2 SQIVND (reference sequence). The CDR3 DNA sequence: TGTGCCAGTAGTATGGGACAGGGAGGCTACGAGCAGTACTTC. This gives the protein CASSMGQGGYEQYF.

This chain joins TRBV27 and TRBJ1-4; no clear D gene. Germline values: CDR1 MNHEY, CDR2 SMNVEV (reference sequence). Deletions cut 6 bases from V and 0 bases from J, with 5 bases between. The CDR3 loop spans 13 amino acids. In DNA, the CDR3 is TGTGCCAGCAGCACCGCAACTAATGAAAAACTGTTTTTT. Protein sequence: CASSTATNEKLFF. The variable domain in full, with the rest retrieved from reference TRBV27 and TRBJ1-4, is EAQVTQNPRYLITVTGKKLTVTCSQNMNHEYMSWYRQDPGLGLRQIYYSMNVEVTDKGDVPEGYKVSRKEKRNFPLILESPSPNQTSLYFCASSTATNEKLFFGSGTQLSVL.

The chain has TRBV7-9 and TRBJ1-1, with D tentatively TRBD1 (6 bases). Trimming cost V 4 bases and J 1 base, with 13 bases left between them. Germline lookup yields CDR1 SEHNR and CDR2 FQNEAQ (reference sequence). The CDR3 has 15 amino acids. In nucleotides, the CDR3 is TGTGCCAGCAGCTCCTCGGGGGGGCGGAACACTGAAGCTTTCTTT. Protein sequence: CASSSSGGRNTEAFF.

This chain links TRBV5-4 with TRBJ1-2, with 7 bases identical to TRBD1. This CDR3 region has 16 residues. V dropped 3 bases and J dropped 2; count of bases not matched to a gene: 10. In germline, CDR1 is SGHNT, CDR2 YYREEE (reference sequence). This chain's CDR3 is CASSSMTGKGNYGYTF. The DNA of the CDR3 is TGTGCCAGCAGCTCCATGACAGGGAAAGGCAACTATGGCTACACCTTC.

V and J are TRBV18 and TRBJ1-2, with D perhaps matching TRBD1 (5 bases). The CDR3 covers 14 residues. The germline V gene encodes CDR1 KGHSH and CDR2 LQKENI. Trimming cost V 0 bases and J 6 bases, with 11 bases left between them. CDR3 bases: TGTGCCAGCTCACCACCGTCAGGGTTCAATGGCTACACCTTC. It translates to CASSPPSGFNGYTF.

The CDR3, as DNA: TGTGCCAGCAGTTCGACACGGGACACCGCCTACGAGCAGTACTTC. This translates into CASSSTRDTAYEQYF. The chain carries TRBV7-9 and TRBJ2-7, with D possibly being TRBD1 (6 bases). V lost 6 bases and J 2 bases, leaving 17 bases between the germline ends. The V gene's germline CDR1 is SEHNR and CDR2 FQNEAQ (reference sequence). The CDR3 has 15 amino acids.

The CDR3 spells CASSGTSTDTQYF. The CDR3 nucleotides read TGTGCCAGCAGCGGAACTAGCACAGATACGCAGTATTTT. The chain links TRBV7-3 to TRBJ2-3, with no clear D. Trimming stripped 5 bases from V and 0 bases from J, with 6 bases between. This CDR3 is built from 13 residues. Germline CDR1 reads SGHTA; CDR2 reads FQGTGA.

This clone is medium-sized (0.01 to 0.1%) in the sample. The V and J genes are TRBV11-3 and TRBJ2-2, with 8 bases lining up with TRBD2. Germline trimming cut 0 bases from V and 4 bases from J; bases unmatched to any gene: 4. This CDR3 is built from 16 residues. CDR1 and CDR2 from the germline V gene are SGHNT and YENEEA. CDR3 sequence (DNA): TGTGCCAGCAGCTTAGATGCGGGGGGCCGCACCGGGGAGCTGTTTTTT. Translating gives CASSLDAGGRTGELFF.

This clone appeared once. This chain links TRBV29-1 with TRBJ1-4, with a weak D call TRBD1 (5 bases). The CDR3 totals 13 residues. V lost 4 bases to trimming and J lost 8 bases, with 14 bases between them. Germline V gives CDR1 SQVTM, CDR2 ANQGSEA. The CDR3 reads CSVGSGEEEKLFF. CDR3 sequence (DNA): TGCAGCGTTGGCTCGGGGGAAGAAGAAAAACTGTTTTTT. Combining the CDR3 with reference TRBV29-1 and TRBJ1-4 gives the whole variable domain SAVISQKPSRDICQRGTSLTIQCQVDSQVTMMFWYRQQPGQSLTLIATANQGSEATYESGFVIDKFPISRPNLTFSTLTVSNMSPEDSSIYLCSVGSGEEEKLFFGSGTQLSVL.